This T cell receptor beta chain emerged from a study of graft-versus-host responses after intestinal transplantation. Whole-study context: Multivisceral, liver-intestinal, or isolated intestinal transplants were performed in recipients. Every one of the recipients received anti-thymocyte globulin induction and afterwards took tacrolimus and steroids for about 3 years. Broader study findings: Early post-transplant HvG declines tracked with peak circulating GvH clone levels. Patients who carried graft-donor T cell macrochimerism also had high graft-versus-host to host-versus-graft clonal ratios in their allografts.

Trimming stripped 5 bases from V and 6 bases from J, with 12 bases between. The CDR3 is made up of 13 amino acids. Germline lookup yields CDR1 MNHEY and CDR2 SMNVEV (reference sequence). Regarding this clone: The antigen remains undetermined.

Some clones are missing from TCRdb's copy, which holds only in-frame ones; the method was immunoSEQ multiplex PCR. Here the sample spans about 21,000 clones, 80% to 90% being singletons. This chain joins TRBV27 and TRBJ2-3; D is unresolved. The input for sequencing was PBMCs, taken more than 62 days after intestinal transplantation. This TCR was recovered from a human patient who received an intestinal transplant, so some T cells may come from the graft donor. Written as DNA, the CDR3 is TGTGCCAGCAGTCTTATGTCTCGGGATACGCAGTATTTT. Encoded protein: CASSLMSRDTQYF.